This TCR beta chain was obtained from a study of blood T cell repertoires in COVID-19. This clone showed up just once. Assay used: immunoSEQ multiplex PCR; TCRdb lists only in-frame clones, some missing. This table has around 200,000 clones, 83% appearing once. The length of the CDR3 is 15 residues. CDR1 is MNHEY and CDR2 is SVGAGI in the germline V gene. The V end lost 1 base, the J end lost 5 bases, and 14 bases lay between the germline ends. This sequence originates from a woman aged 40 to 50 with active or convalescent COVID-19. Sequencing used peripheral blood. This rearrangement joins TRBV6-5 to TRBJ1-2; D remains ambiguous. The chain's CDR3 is CASSYFGVREYGYTF. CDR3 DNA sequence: TGTGCCAGCAGTTACTTCGGGGTGAGGGAGTATGGCTACACCTTC.